A single sample gave rise to the 24 T cell receptor beta chains below, sequenced in a study of shared clonotypes between healthy human individuals. Assay: immunoSEQ multiplex PCR; the TCRdb copy retains only in-frame clones and omits some. Seen here are about 1,500,000 clones, around 95% observed once, and the top ten hold approximately 1.1%. Material: naive CD4+ T cells sorted from blood. Sample subset: CD45RA+ positively selected. Source of these receptors: a man between 25 and 39 years old in good health.

The genes are TRBV6-1 and TRBJ2-2; D tentatively fits TRBD1 or TRBD2 (5 bases each). Germline CDR1 is MNHNS and CDR2 is SASEGT. The ends were cut back, 4 bases at V and 0 bases at J, with 6 bases in the middle. The CDR3 has 14 residues. CDR3 DNA: TGTGCCAGCAGTGCGGGACCGAACACCGGGGAGCTGTTTTTT. This encodes CASSAGPNTGELFF.

V gene TRBV4-3 combines with J gene TRBJ1-2, with 8 nucleotides matching TRBD1. Unmatched junction bases numbered 8, after V lost 3 bases and J lost 2 bases. The germline CDR1 and CDR2 sequences are LGHNA and YSLEER. The CDR3 is made up of 16 amino acids. This chain's CDR3 is CASSQDGTGINYGYTF. CDR3 nucleotide sequence: TGCGCCAGCAGCCAGGACGGGACAGGCATAAACTATGGCTACACCTTC.

V is TRBV6-6 and J is TRBJ2-2; the D call may be TRBD1 or TRBD2 (5 bases each). Germline CDR1 reads MNHNY; CDR2 reads SVGAGI (reference sequence). V was clipped by 10 bases and J by 2 bases, with 11 bases between them. The CDR3 covers 13 residues. Written as DNA, the CDR3 is TGTGCCATCCGGGGACCCAACACCGGGGAGCTGTTTTTT. This sequence encodes CAIRGPNTGELFF.

This chain uses TRBV7-2 with TRBJ1-1; maybe TRBD1 (5 bases). The V end lost 7 bases, the J end lost 3 bases, and 18 bases lay between the germline ends. Germline loops: CDR1 SGHTA, CDR2 FQGNSA. The CDR3 is 15 residues long. CDR3 residues: CASTPLKGLYTEAFF. The CDR3, as DNA: TGTGCCAGCACCCCCCTCAAGGGGCTGTACACTGAAGCTTTCTTT.

This clone was seen just once. This chain uses TRBV7-8 with TRBJ1-1; D is ambiguous. Trimming pared 1 base from V and 6 bases from J, leaving 9 bases between. The germline V gene encodes CDR1 SGHVS and CDR2 FQNEAQ. CDR3 length: 13 amino acids. CDR3 DNA sequence: TGTGCCAGCAGCTTAGATAGGTACCCTGAAGCTTTCTTT. Amino acids: CASSLDRYPEAFF.

This clone showed up just once. The chain employs TRBV11-2 and TRBJ2-7; 7 nucleotides match TRBD1. This CDR3 spans 15 amino acids. Per germline, CDR1 SGHAT and CDR2 FQNNGV. V shed 8 bases, J shed 3 bases, and the junction held 13 bases outside the gene matches. The CDR3 region has the DNA TGTGCCAGCCTGGGAAGGGGGCGCCCCGACTACGAGCAGTACTTC. Amino acid sequence: CASLGRGRPDYEQYF.

The chain joins TRBV11-2 to TRBJ2-1; 12 nucleotides match TRBD2. The V gene's germline CDR1 is SGHAT and CDR2 FQNNGV. Trimming took 6 bases from V and 6 from J; bases not matched to a gene: 6. The CDR3 covers 15 residues. The DNA of the CDR3 is TGTGCCAGCAGGGACCTAGCGGGAGGGCGCAATGAGCAGTTCTTC. This codes for CASRDLAGGRNEQFF. Combining the CDR3 with reference TRBV11-2 and TRBJ2-1 gives the whole variable domain EAGVAQSPRYKIIEKRQSVAFWCNPISGHATLYWYQQILGQGPKLLIQFQNNGVVDDSQLPKDRFSAERLKGVDSTLKIQPAKLEDSAVYLCASRDLAGGRNEQFFGPGTRLTVL.

The V gene is TRBV6-1, the J gene TRBJ2-7; a possible D gene is TRBD1 (6 bases). V gave up 3 bases and J gave up 3 bases, with 9 bases separating them. Germline V CDR1 and CDR2: MNHNS, SASEGT. This CDR3 comprises 13 residues. This CDR3 reads CASSEDRLYEQYF. CDR3 sequence (DNA): TGTGCCAGCAGTGAGGACAGACTCTACGAGCAGTACTTC.

This rearrangement joins TRBV28 to TRBJ1-4, with D possibly being TRBD1 (6 bases). V was clipped by 3 bases and J by 4 bases, with 9 bases between them. CDR3 size: 14 residues. The germline V gene has CDR1 MDHEN and CDR2 SYDVKM. In nucleotides, the CDR3 is TGTGCCAGCAGTTTTGCACAGGGTAATGAAAAACTGTTTTTT. This codes for CASSFAQGNEKLFF. The variable domain in full, completed from reference TRBV28 and TRBJ1-4, reads DVKVTQSSRYLVKRTGEKVFLECVQDMDHENMFWYRQDPGLGLRLIYFSYDVKMKEKGDIPEGYSVSREKKERFSLILESASTNQTSMYLCASSFAQGNEKLFFGSGTQLSVL.

The chain recombines TRBV2 with TRBJ2-7, with 7 positions matching TRBD1. The CDR3 length is 14 residues. Unmatched junction bases numbered 10, after V lost 7 bases and J lost 4 bases. Germline V gives CDR1 SNHLY, CDR2 FYNNEI. In DNA form, the CDR3 reads TGTGCCAGCACGACGGGACAGTTTCTTTACGAGCAGTACTTC. The encoded protein is CASTTGQFLYEQYF.

V usage is TRBV28 and J usage is TRBJ2-1; 11 bases map to TRBD2. CDR1 is MDHEN and CDR2 is SYDVKM in the germline V gene. The CDR3 has 15 residues. Losses at the gene ends were 5 bases for V and 8 bases for J; bases not matched to a gene: 8. CDR3 sequence (DNA): TGTGCCAGCAGTCCGACCGGGACTAGCGGATATGAGCAGTTCTTC. Translated: CASSPTGTSGYEQFF.

The chain employs TRBV5-6 and TRBJ2-1; 7 bases line up with TRBD2. This CDR3 has 15 residues. The germline CDR1 and CDR2 sequences are SGHDT and YYEEEE. Trimming removed 1 base from V and 8 bases from J; junction bases left unmatched: 9. Here the CDR3 reads CASSLLGGRRYEQFF. The CDR3 nucleotides are TGTGCCAGCAGCTTGCTTGGCGGGAGAAGATATGAGCAGTTCTTC.

The chain is built from TRBV25-1 and TRBJ2-7, with TRBD1 matching over 7 bases. The trim removed 7 bases at V and 2 bases at J, leaving 5 bases unmatched. The CDR3 consists of 13 residues. Germline V gene lookup returns CDR1 MGHDK and CDR2 SYGVNS. As DNA, the CDR3 is TGTGCCAGCACCACAGGGGCGGCCTACGAGCAGTACTTC. This encodes CASTTGAAYEQYF.

The CDR3 reads CASSPRANSNQPQHF. CDR3 DNA sequence: TGTGCCAGCTCACCAAGGGCGAATAGCAATCAGCCCCAGCATTTT. V is TRBV18 and J is TRBJ1-5; no reliable D call. CDR3 size: 15 residues. Trimming cost V 2 bases and J 0 bases, with 8 bases left between them. Germline V gene sequence: CDR1 KGHSH, CDR2 LQKENI.

The genes are TRBV2 and TRBJ2-7, with D perhaps TRBD1 (7 bases). The CDR3 is 17 residues long. The germline V and J ends were trimmed by 1 base and 2 bases, with 18 bases remaining between them. CDR1 is SNHLY and CDR2 is FYNNEI in the germline V gene. In nucleotides, the CDR3 is TGTGCCAGCAGTGAAGACCGTCCGGCAGGGGGGACCTACGAGCAGTACTTC. Translating gives CASSEDRPAGGTYEQYF.

The chain links TRBV6-1 to TRBJ2-3, with 7 bases fitting TRBD2. Germline loops: CDR1 MNHNS, CDR2 SASEGT. The CDR3 sequence is 11 residues long. This CDR3 reads CAGGDTDTQYF. The CDR3 region has the DNA TGTGCGGGGGGGGATACAGATACGCAGTATTTT.

About this clone: This sample also contains other DNA sequences that code for the same CDR3. The rearrangement joins TRBV10-3 to TRBJ1-5, with 9 nucleotides matching TRBD1. The V and J ends lost 4 bases and 0 bases, in that order; junction bases with no gene match: 4. The CDR3 has 16 amino acids. The germline gives CDR1 ENHRY, CDR2 SYGVKD. The CDR3 bases are TGTGCCATCAGTGCGGGACAGGGATCTAGCAATCAGCCCCAGCATTTT. This encodes CAISAGQGSSNQPQHF.

The genes are TRBV20-1 and TRBJ1-2, with unresolved D. This CDR3 comprises 9 residues. The germline V gene has CDR1 DFQATT and CDR2 SNEGSKA (reference sequence). V lost 6 bases and J 6 bases, leaving 5 bases between the germline ends. The CDR3 region is CSAQHGYTF. As DNA, the CDR3 is TGCAGTGCCCAACATGGCTACACCTTC.

V gene TRBV5-1 combines with J gene TRBJ2-3; a possible D gene is TRBD2 (6 bases). V gave up 6 bases and J gave up 2 bases, with 16 bases separating them. CDR1 and CDR2 (germline): SGHRS, YFSETQ. The CDR3 is made up of 15 amino acids. The CDR3 region is CASTPKTGLTDTQYF. DNA for the CDR3: TGCGCCAGCACTCCGAAGACGGGACTCACAGATACGCAGTATTTT.

This rearrangement joins TRBV28 to TRBJ2-1; 9 nucleotides match TRBD2. The CDR3 is 15 amino acids. With V trimmed by 6 bases and J by 4 bases, 7 bases remained unmatched. Germline V lookup: CDR1 MDHEN, CDR2 SYDVKM. This CDR3 reads CASSAAGGLYNEQFF. The CDR3 nucleotides read TGTGCCAGCAGCGCAGCGGGAGGCCTTTACAATGAGCAGTTCTTC.

The V call is TRBV6-6, the J call TRBJ2-7; D might be TRBD2 (6 bases). V lost 6 bases, J lost 5 bases, and 17 bases lay in between. The CDR3 is 14 amino acids. Germline CDR1 reads MNHNY; CDR2 reads SVGAGI (reference sequence). The CDR3 DNA is TGTGCCAGCAGCCTTCTAGCGAGAGATCACGAGCAGTACTTC. Translated: CASSLLARDHEQYF.

The chain recombines TRBV6-5 with TRBJ2-7; perhaps TRBD2 as D (5 bases). The V end lost 8 bases, the J end lost 2 bases, and 10 bases lay between the germline ends. The CDR3 has 12 amino acids. Germline V gives CDR1 MNHEY, CDR2 SVGAGI. The CDR3 reads CASGRATYEQYF. In nucleotides, the CDR3 is TGTGCCAGCGGGCGGGCGACCTACGAGCAGTACTTC.

The genes are TRBV7-9 and TRBJ1-4; D is perhaps TRBD1 (6 bases). V dropped 3 bases and J dropped 1 base, with 9 bases sitting between them. The CDR3 covers 15 residues. Per the germline V gene, CDR1 is SEHNR and CDR2 is FQNEAQ (reference sequence). The CDR3: CASSFPRGTNEKLFF. The CDR3 DNA reads as TGTGCCAGCAGCTTTCCCAGGGGAACTAATGAAAAACTGTTTTTT.

This chain links TRBV25-1 with TRBJ2-1; D unclear. This CDR3 is built from 11 residues. V dropped 5 bases and J dropped 12 bases, with 11 bases sitting between them. Germline CDR1 and CDR2: MGHDK and SYGVNS. CDR3 protein: CASSLSDRQFF. CDR3 bases: TGTGCCAGCAGTTTGAGCGATCGGCAGTTCTTC.